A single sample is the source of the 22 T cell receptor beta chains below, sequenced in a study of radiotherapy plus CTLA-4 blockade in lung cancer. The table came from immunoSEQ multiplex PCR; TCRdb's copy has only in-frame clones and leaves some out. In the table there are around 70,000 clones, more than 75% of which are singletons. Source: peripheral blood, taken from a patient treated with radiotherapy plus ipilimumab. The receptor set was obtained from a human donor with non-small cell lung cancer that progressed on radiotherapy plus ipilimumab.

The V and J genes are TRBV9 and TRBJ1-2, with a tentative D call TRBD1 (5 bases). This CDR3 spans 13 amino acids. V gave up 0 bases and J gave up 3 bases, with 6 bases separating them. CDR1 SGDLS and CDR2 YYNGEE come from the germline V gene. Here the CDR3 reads CASSVGTHYGYTF. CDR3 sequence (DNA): TGTGCCAGCAGCGTAGGGACACACTATGGCTACACCTTC.

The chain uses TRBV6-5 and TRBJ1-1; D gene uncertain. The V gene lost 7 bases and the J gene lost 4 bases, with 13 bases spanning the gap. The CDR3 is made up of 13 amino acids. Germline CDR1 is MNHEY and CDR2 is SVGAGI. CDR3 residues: CASTTGYGTEAFF. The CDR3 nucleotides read TGTGCCAGCACCACGGGGTACGGCACTGAAGCTTTCTTT.

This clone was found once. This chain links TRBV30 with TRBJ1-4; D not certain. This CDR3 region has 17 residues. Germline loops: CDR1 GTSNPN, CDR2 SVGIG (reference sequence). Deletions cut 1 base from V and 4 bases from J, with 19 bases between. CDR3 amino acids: CAWSESGRGYRNEKLFF. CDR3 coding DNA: TGTGCCTGGAGTGAATCGGGGAGAGGGTACCGTAATGAAAAACTGTTTTTT.

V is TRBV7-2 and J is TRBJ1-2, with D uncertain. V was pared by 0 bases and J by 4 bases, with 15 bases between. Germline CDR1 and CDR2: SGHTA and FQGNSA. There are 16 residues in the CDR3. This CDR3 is CASSLALSGHPYGYTF. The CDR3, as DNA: TGTGCCAGCAGCTTAGCGCTGTCCGGGCACCCCTATGGCTACACCTTC. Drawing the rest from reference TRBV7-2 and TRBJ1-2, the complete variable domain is GAGVSQSPSNKVTEKGKDVELRCDPISGHTALYWYRQSLGQGLEFLIYFQGNSAPDKSGLPSDRFSAERTGGSVSTLTIQRTQQEDSAVYLCASSLALSGHPYGYTFGSGTRLTVV.

The CDR3 DNA reads as TGTGCCAGTAGTCCGGAAGGACAGCGCTACGAGCAGTACTTC. Translation: CASSPEGQRYEQYF. J is TRBJ2-7 and V is TRBV19, with TRBD1 as a possible D gene (6 bases). V dropped 5 bases and J dropped 3 bases, with 14 bases sitting between them. From germline, CDR1 is LNHDA and CDR2 SQIVND (reference sequence). The CDR3 contains 14 residues.

The CDR3 sequence is CASSLRGLAGTFYEQYF. The CDR3 DNA sequence: TGTGCCAGCAGTTTACGAGGTCTAGCGGGAACTTTTTACGAGCAGTACTTC. J is TRBJ2-7 and V is TRBV27; 9 nucleotides align to TRBD2. J lost 4 bases, V lost 2 bases, and 12 bases had no gene match. Germline V lookup: CDR1 MNHEY, CDR2 SMNVEV (reference sequence). The CDR3 consists of 17 residues.

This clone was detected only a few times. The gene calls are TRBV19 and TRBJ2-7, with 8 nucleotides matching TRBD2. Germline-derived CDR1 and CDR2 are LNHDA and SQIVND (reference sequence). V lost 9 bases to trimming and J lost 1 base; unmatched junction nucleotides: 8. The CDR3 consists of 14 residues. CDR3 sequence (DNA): TGTGCCAGCCGAGCGGGAGATAAATCCTACGAGCAGTACTTC. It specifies CASRAGDKSYEQYF.

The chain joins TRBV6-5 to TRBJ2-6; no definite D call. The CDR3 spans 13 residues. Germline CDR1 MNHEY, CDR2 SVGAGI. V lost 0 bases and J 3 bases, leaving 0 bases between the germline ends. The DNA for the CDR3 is TGTGCCAGCAGTTACTCTGGGGCCAACGTCCTGACTTTC. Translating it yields CASSYSGANVLTF.

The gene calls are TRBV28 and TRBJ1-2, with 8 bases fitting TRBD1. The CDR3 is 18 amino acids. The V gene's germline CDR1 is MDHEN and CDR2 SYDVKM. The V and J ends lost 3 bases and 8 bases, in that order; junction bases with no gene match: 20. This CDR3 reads CASSLWGEGPQGELGYTF. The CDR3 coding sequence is TGTGCCAGCAGTTTGTGGGGAGAGGGGCCACAGGGGGAACTGGGCTACACCTTC.

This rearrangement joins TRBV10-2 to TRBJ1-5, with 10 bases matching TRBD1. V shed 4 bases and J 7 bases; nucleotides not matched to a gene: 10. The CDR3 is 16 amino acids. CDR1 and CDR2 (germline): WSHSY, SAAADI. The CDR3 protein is CASSVLGTGELQPQHF. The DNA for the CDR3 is TGCGCCAGCAGTGTATTAGGGACAGGGGAGTTACAGCCCCAGCATTTT.

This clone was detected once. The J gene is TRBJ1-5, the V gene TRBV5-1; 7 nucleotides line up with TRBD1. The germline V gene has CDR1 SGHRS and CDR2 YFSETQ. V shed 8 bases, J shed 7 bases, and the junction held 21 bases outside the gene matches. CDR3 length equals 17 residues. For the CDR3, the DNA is TGCGCCAGGACAAGATATTTACAGGGGAGGAGGGCGCAGCCCCAGCATTTT. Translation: CARTRYLQGRRAQPQHF.

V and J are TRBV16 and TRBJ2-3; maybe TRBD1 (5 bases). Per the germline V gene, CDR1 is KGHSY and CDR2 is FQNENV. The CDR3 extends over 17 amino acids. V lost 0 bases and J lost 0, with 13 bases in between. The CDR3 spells CASSQSSTVRSTDTQYF. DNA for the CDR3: TGTGCCAGCAGCCAATCGTCGACAGTGAGGAGCACAGATACGCAGTATTTT.

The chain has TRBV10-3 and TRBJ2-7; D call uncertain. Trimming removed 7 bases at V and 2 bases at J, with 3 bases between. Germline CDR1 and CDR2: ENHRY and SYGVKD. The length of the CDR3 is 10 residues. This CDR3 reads CAIKAYEQYF. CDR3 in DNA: TGTGCCATCAAGGCCTACGAGCAGTACTTC.

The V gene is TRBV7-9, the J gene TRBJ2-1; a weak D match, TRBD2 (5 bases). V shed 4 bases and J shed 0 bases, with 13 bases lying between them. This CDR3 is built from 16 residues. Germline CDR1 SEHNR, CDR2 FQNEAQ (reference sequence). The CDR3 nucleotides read TGTGCCAGCAGCTCCGGACTTCCGAGCTCCTACAATGAGCAGTTCTTC. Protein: CASSSGLPSSYNEQFF.

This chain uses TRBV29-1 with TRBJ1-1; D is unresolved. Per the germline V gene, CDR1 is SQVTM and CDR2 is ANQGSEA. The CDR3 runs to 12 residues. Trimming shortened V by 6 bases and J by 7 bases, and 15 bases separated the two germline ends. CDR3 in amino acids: CSVGDLSIEAFF. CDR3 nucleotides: TGCAGCGTGGGAGATCTATCAATTGAAGCTTTCTTT.

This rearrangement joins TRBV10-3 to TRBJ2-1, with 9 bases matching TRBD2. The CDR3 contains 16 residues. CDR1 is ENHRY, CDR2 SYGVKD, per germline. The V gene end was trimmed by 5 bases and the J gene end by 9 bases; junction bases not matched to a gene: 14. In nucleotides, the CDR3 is TGTGCCATCAGTACGCTGCGGGAGGGCCTTCACGGTGAGCAGTTCTTC. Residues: CAISTLREGLHGEQFF.

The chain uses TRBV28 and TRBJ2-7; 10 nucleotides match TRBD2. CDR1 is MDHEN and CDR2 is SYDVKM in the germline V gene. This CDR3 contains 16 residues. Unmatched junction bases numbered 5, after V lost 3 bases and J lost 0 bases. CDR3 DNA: TGTGCCAGCAGTTTCGAGTCTAGCGGGAGCTCCTACGAGCAGTACTTC. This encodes CASSFESSGSSYEQYF.

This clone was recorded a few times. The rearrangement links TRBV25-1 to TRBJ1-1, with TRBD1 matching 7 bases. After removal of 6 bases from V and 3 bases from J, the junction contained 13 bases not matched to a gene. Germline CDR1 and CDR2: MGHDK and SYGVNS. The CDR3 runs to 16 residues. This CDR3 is CASREESHRGYTEAFF. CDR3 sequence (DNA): TGTGCCAGCAGGGAAGAAAGCCACAGGGGCTACACTGAAGCTTTCTTT.

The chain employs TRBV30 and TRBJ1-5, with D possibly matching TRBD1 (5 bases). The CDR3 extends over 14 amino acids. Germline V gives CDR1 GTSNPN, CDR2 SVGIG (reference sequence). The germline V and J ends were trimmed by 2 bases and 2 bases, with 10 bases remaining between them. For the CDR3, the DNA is TGTGCCTGGAGTCCGGACATTCGCAATCAGCCCCAGCATTTT. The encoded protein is CAWSPDIRNQPQHF.

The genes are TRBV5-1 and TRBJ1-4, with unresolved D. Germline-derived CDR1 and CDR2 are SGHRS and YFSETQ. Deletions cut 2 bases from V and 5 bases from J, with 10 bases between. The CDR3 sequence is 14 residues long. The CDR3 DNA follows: TGCGCCAGCAGCTTACGGGGTACGAATGAAAAACTGTTTTTT. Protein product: CASSLRGTNEKLFF.

The CDR3 DNA sequence: TGTGCCAGTAGTAAGCAACAGGGGACTAGCCGCCAAGAGACCCAGTACTTC. Amino acid sequence: CASSKQQGTSRQETQYF. The chain combines TRBV19 with TRBJ2-5; 9 nucleotides align to TRBD2. The V gene end was trimmed by 4 bases and the J gene end by 1 base; junction bases not matched to a gene: 10. The CDR3 has 17 amino acids. CDR1 LNHDA and CDR2 SQIVND come from the germline V gene (reference sequence). The full variable domain, its missing parts supplied by reference TRBV19 and TRBJ2-5, is DGGITQSPKYLFRKEGQNVTLSCEQNLNHDAMYWYRQDPGQGLRLIYYSQIVNDFQKGDIAEGYSVSREKKESFPLTVTSAQKNPTAFYLCASSKQQGTSRQETQYFGPGTRLLVL.

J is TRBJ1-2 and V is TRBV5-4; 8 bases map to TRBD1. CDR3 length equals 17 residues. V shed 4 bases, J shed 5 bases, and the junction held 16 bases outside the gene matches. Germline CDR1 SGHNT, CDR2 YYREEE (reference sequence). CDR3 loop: CASSHNGQGARTYGYTF. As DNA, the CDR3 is TGTGCCAGCAGCCATAATGGGCAGGGGGCGAGGACTTATGGCTACACCTTC.